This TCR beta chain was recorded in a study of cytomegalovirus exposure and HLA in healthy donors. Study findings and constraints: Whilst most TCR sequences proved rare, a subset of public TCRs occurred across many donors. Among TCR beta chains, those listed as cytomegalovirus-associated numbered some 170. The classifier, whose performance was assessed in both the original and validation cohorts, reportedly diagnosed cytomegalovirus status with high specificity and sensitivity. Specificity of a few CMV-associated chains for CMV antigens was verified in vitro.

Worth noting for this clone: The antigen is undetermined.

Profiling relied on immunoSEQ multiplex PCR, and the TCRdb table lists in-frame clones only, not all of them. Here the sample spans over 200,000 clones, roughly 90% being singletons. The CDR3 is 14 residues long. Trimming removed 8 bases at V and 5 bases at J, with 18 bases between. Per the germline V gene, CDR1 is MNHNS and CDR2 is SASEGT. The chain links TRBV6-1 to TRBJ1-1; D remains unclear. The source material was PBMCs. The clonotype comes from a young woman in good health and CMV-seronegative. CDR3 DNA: TGTGCCAGCCGTCAAAGGCAGAGGGAGACTGAAGCTTTCTTT. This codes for CASRQRQRETEAFF.